This TCR beta chain emerged from a study of blood T cell repertoires in COVID-19. Study as a whole: Nucleic acid was either cDNA or gDNA, and it came from T cells, B-cell-depleted T cells, or PBMCs.

Residents of 24 US areas, aged about 18 to 89 years, made up the participants. TCRdb keeps only in-frame clones here, not all; method: immunoSEQ multiplex PCR. The data hold just over 300,000 clones, with 80% to 90% observed a single time. The sequence came from a man between 25 and 39 years old who had recovered from COVID-19. The sequencing input was PBMCs or T cells enriched from blood (not recorded which).

The CDR3 sequence: CASSDRTHEQYF. In nucleotides, the CDR3 is TGTGCCAGCAGTGACCGGACACACGAGCAGTACTTC. This chain uses TRBV6-1 with TRBJ2-7; D perhaps matches TRBD1 (5 bases). The V gene lost 3 bases and the J gene lost 5 bases, with 8 bases spanning the gap. This CDR3 has 12 amino acids. Germline V CDR1 and CDR2: MNHNS, SASEGT.